The TCR beta chain described here comes from a study of tumour-infiltrating T cells in Burkitt lymphoma. Background on the study: Overall and progression-free survival were predicted by productive clonality.

Sequencing used immunoSEQ multiplex PCR; TCRdb keeps in-frame clones, though not all of them. The repertoire has 13,000 to 15,000 clones, around 86% of them found once; the top ten carry 1.3% to 1.5%. Between the trimmed V and J ends, which lost 5 bases and 7 bases, there was a span of 8 bases. The germline V gene encodes CDR1 SGHTA and CDR2 FQGTGA. The CDR3 has 12 amino acids. The chain recombines TRBV7-3 with TRBJ2-2; D is unclear. This TCR came from a human donor with diffuse large B-cell lymphoma. Specimen: tumor tissue. This CDR3 reads CASSPGYGELFF. In DNA, the CDR3 is TGTGCCAGCAGCCCCGGGTACGGGGAGCTGTTTTTT.